What follows are 15 T cell receptor beta chains derived from one specimen sequenced in a study of shared T cell receptors in the human thymus. The assay was immunoSEQ multiplex PCR, and TCRdb's table has in-frame clones only and misses some. The repertoire includes some 640,000 clones, around 87% of them detected once, and more than 0.009% sits in the top ten. This same sample was also taken into another study, of human thymus T cells.

The sequenced sample was thymocytes. The receptor set was obtained from a boy in the first two years of life with a congenital heart defect.

V and J are TRBV7-3 and TRBJ2-5; TRBD2 matches 8 bases. This CDR3 spans 16 amino acids. After removal of 1 base from V and 5 bases from J, the junction contained 9 bases not matched to a gene. CDR1 and CDR2 (germline): SGHTA, FQGTGA. The CDR3 DNA reads as TGTGCCAGCAGCTTAAATCCCGGGGGGGCTTTGGAGACCCAGTACTTC. This translates into CASSLNPGGALETQYF.

The chain is built from TRBV7-2 and TRBJ1-2; D might be TRBD1 (6 bases). This CDR3 has 18 residues. From germline, CDR1 is SGHTA and CDR2 FQGNSA. V lost 0 bases and J lost 5, with 22 bases in between. The CDR3 region has the DNA TGTGCCAGCAGCTTAGCCGTAGCGCAGGGGCGGACCCGGTATGGCTACACCTTC. It is translated as CASSLAVAQGRTRYGYTF.

The V gene is TRBV28, the J gene TRBJ2-7; the match to TRBD1 covers 7 bases. CDR1 and CDR2 (germline): MDHEN, SYDVKM. V trimming: 5 bases; J trimming: 3 bases; junction bases outside the gene matches: 7. CDR3 size: 14 residues. Here the CDR3 reads CASSPQGSGYEQYF. Written as DNA, the CDR3 is TGTGCCAGCAGTCCACAGGGGTCAGGCTACGAGCAGTACTTC.

The CDR3 protein is CASSFTPLVYSTDTQYF. CDR3 nucleotide sequence: TGTGCCAGCAGTTTTACCCCGCTAGTCTATAGCACAGATACGCAGTATTTT. The chain joins TRBV27 to TRBJ2-3; no definite D call. Germline CDR1 reads MNHEY; CDR2 reads SMNVEV (reference sequence). Trimming removed 3 bases at V and 0 bases at J, with 16 bases between. There are 17 residues in the CDR3.

This clone was picked up a small number of times. V is TRBV5-1 and J is TRBJ2-5; D is possibly TRBD1 (5 bases). The closer fit of TRBJ2-7 to the DNA end suggests the J call may be wrong. Germline V lookup: CDR1 SGHRS, CDR2 YFSETQ. The CDR3 length is 15 residues. In nucleotides, the CDR3 is TGCGCCAGCAGCTTGATATGCAGGGCTCTGAGCGAGCAGTACTTC. Its translation: CASSLICRALSEQYF.

This rearrangement joins TRBV6-5 to TRBJ1-5, with 10 bases fitting TRBD1. V was clipped by 4 bases and J by 9 bases; unmatched bases: 9. From germline, CDR1 is MNHEY and CDR2 SVGAGI. This CDR3 comprises 15 residues. CDR3 in amino acids: CASSSGQGYNGPQHF. The CDR3 coding sequence is TGTGCCAGCAGTTCGGGACAGGGGTACAATGGGCCCCAGCATTTT.

This clone was counted between two and nine times. This chain joins TRBV5-8 and TRBJ1-3, with 9 bases aligning to TRBD1. This CDR3 is 16 amino acids long. Germline values: CDR1 SGHTS, CDR2 YDEGEE. Losses at the gene ends were 4 bases for V and 1 base for J; bases not matched to a gene: 6. This chain's CDR3 is CASSAGTGTSGNTIYF. As DNA, the CDR3 is TGTGCCAGCAGCGCCGGGACAGGGACATCTGGAAACACCATATATTTT.

The genes are TRBV25-1 and TRBJ1-1, with 7 bases aligning to TRBD1. Germline CDR1 is MGHDK and CDR2 is SYGVNS. This CDR3 comprises 13 residues. V shed 6 bases and J 1 base; nucleotides not matched to a gene: 2. CDR3 residues: CASSWTGNTEAFF. The CDR3 nucleotides read TGTGCCAGCAGCTGGACAGGGAACACTGAAGCTTTCTTT.

V and J are TRBV15 and TRBJ2-4, with a tentative D call TRBD1 (5 bases). The V end was cut by 0 bases, the J end by 7 bases, with 16 bases between. CDR3 size: 16 residues. CDR1 and CDR2 (germline): LNHNV, YYDKDF (reference sequence). CDR3 DNA sequence: TGTGCCACCAGCAGAGATGGGGCAAAGGGTAGCAACATTCAGTACTTC. Amino acids: CATSRDGAKGSNIQYF.

This clone has just one count. The rearrangement uses TRBV19 and TRBJ1-2; D is ambiguous. Germline V CDR1 and CDR2: LNHDA, SQIVND (reference sequence). Trimming stripped 5 bases from V and 2 bases from J, with 9 bases between. CDR3 length: 13 residues. The CDR3 is CASSLGRNYGYTF. CDR3 coding DNA: TGTGCCAGTAGTCTGGGGAGGAACTATGGCTACACCTTC.

The chain uses TRBV4-3 and TRBJ2-5; 9 bases are shared with TRBD2. The CDR3 runs to 18 residues. Germline loops: CDR1 LGHNA, CDR2 YSLEER. The V and J ends lost 3 bases and 5 bases, in that order; junction bases with no gene match: 16. For the CDR3, the DNA is TGCGCCAGCAGCCAGGTTCGGGAGGAAAGCGGGAGGTGGGAGACCCAGTACTTC. Protein: CASSQVREESGRWETQYF.

This clone was seen just once. This chain's CDR3 is CASSQDRRDYLNRSFEQYF. The CDR3 DNA sequence: TGTGCCAGCAGCCAAGATCGTCGGGACTACCTGAATAGATCTTTCGAGCAGTACTTC. J is TRBJ2-7 and V is TRBV14; 7 bases are a match to TRBD2. The V gene's germline CDR1 is SGHDN and CDR2 FVKESK. The V gene end was trimmed by 0 bases and the J gene end by 6 bases; junction bases not matched to a gene: 20. CDR3 size: 19 residues.

The chain has TRBV10-1 and TRBJ2-3; possibly TRBD1 for D (5 bases). Per the germline V gene, CDR1 is WNHNN and CDR2 is SYGVQD (reference sequence). CDR3 length: 15 amino acids. Trimming pared 5 bases from V and 1 base from J, leaving 13 bases between. DNA of the CDR3: TGCGCCAGCAGTAACGAAGGGGAAGGCACAGATACGCAGTATTTT. Protein: CASSNEGEGTDTQYF.

The chain recombines TRBV10-3 with TRBJ1-1, with D unresolved. With 4 bases removed from V and 6 bases from J, the gap between germline ends came to 18 bases. The CDR3 length is 15 residues. Looked up from germline, CDR1 is ENHRY and CDR2 is SYGVKD. The CDR3 reads CAISVRPRFYAEAFF. CDR3 sequence (DNA): TGTGCCATCAGTGTTCGTCCCAGGTTTTACGCTGAAGCTTTCTTT.

This chain joins TRBV6-1 and TRBJ2-7; TRBD1 aligns across 7 bases. The CDR3 totals 14 residues. CDR1 and CDR2 (germline): MNHNS, SASEGT. J lost 2 bases, V lost 9 bases, and 10 bases had no gene match. CDR3 amino acids: CASPGETGPYEQYF. DNA of the CDR3: TGTGCCAGTCCAGGAGAGACAGGGCCCTACGAGCAGTACTTC.